Shown below are 11 T cell receptor beta chains from a single sample sequenced in a study of blood T cell repertoires in COVID-19. Using immunoSEQ multiplex PCR, the repertoire was profiled, and TCRdb retains in-frame clones only, with some absent. The sample comprises some 150,000 clones, around 88% of which are singletons, and 1.5% rests with the top ten. Sequenced input: peripheral blood. The receptors come from an older woman with acute or convalescent COVID-19.

This clone occurred a few times. The CDR3 reads CASSLYRENTEAFF. The CDR3 DNA reads TGTGCCAGCAGTCTTTACAGAGAGAACACTGAAGCTTTCTTT. The chain uses TRBV11-2 and TRBJ1-1; no definite D call. The V end was cut by 6 bases, the J end by 1 base, with 12 bases between. CDR3 length equals 14 residues. Germline CDR1 and CDR2: SGHAT and FQNNGV. Combining the CDR3 with reference TRBV11-2 and TRBJ1-1 gives the whole variable domain EAGVAQSPRYKIIEKRQSVAFWCNPISGHATLYWYQQILGQGPKLLIQFQNNGVVDDSQLPKDRFSAERLKGVDSTLKIQPAKLEDSAVYLCASSLYRENTEAFFGQGTRLTVV.

The chain links TRBV11-2 to TRBJ2-5; 7 bases are shared with TRBD2. The CDR3 loop spans 14 amino acids. Germline-derived CDR1 and CDR2 are SGHAT and FQNNGV. V lost 5 bases, J lost 4 bases, and 7 bases stayed unmatched. CDR3 residues: CASSNVGGGETQYF. The CDR3 nucleotides are TGTGCCAGCAGCAACGTGGGCGGGGGAGAGACCCAGTACTTC. The full variable domain, rest sourced from reference TRBV11-2 and TRBJ2-5, is EAGVAQSPRYKIIEKRQSVAFWCNPISGHATLYWYQQILGQGPKLLIQFQNNGVVDDSQLPKDRFSAERLKGVDSTLKIQPAKLEDSAVYLCASSNVGGGETQYFGPGTRLLVL.

This clone came up once. The chain couples TRBV6-5 to TRBJ2-3; no reliable D call. The length of the CDR3 is 15 residues. The V and J ends lost 5 bases and 0 bases respectively, with 12 bases between them. Per germline, CDR1 MNHEY and CDR2 SVGAGI. The CDR3 here is CASSKNPTSTDTQYF. The DNA of the CDR3 is TGTGCCAGCAGTAAAAATCCCACTAGCACAGATACGCAGTATTTT.

The rearrangement joins TRBV3-1 (or the pseudogene TRBV3-2) to TRBJ2-7, with TRBD1 identical over 9 bases. CDR3 length: 15 amino acids. The V gene's germline CDR1 is LGHDT and CDR2 YNNKEL (reference sequence). J gave up 5 bases and V 4 bases, and 9 bases lay outside the gene matches. Written as DNA, the CDR3 is TGTGCCAGCAGCCGGAGACAGGGGGTCGGAGACGAGCAGTACTTC. This gives the protein CASSRRQGVGDEQYF.

This CDR3 is CASSSPAGEEETQYF. Written as DNA, the CDR3 is TGCGCCAGCAGCTCCCCGGCGGGGGAGGAAGAGACCCAGTACTTC. V is TRBV5-1 and J is TRBJ2-5; TRBD2 aligns across 7 bases. The CDR3 covers 15 residues. J was trimmed by 3 bases and V by 3 bases; bases with no gene match: 8. Looked up from germline, CDR1 is SGHRS and CDR2 is YFSETQ.

The gene calls are TRBV29-1 and TRBJ1-1, with 7 bases identical to TRBD1. V was pared by 7 bases and J by 0 bases, with 5 bases of the junction left unmatched. The CDR3 sequence is 13 residues long. CDR1 is SQVTM and CDR2 is ANQGSEA in the germline V gene. This chain's CDR3 is CSAHRGMNTEAFF. The CDR3 DNA is TGCAGCGCCCACAGGGGAATGAACACTGAAGCTTTCTTT.

The chain uses TRBV5-1 and TRBJ1-1; 9 bases line up with TRBD1. The trim removed 4 bases at V and 0 bases at J, leaving 10 bases unmatched. Germline V gene sequence: CDR1 SGHRS, CDR2 YFSETQ. The CDR3 contains 17 residues. The CDR3 region is CASSPGQGQFVNTEAFF. For the CDR3, the DNA is TGCGCCAGCAGCCCCGGACAGGGGCAGTTTGTGAACACTGAAGCTTTCTTT.

The V call is TRBV28, the J call TRBJ1-4; no firm D call. CDR3 length: 12 amino acids. Trimming took off 4 bases at V and 7 bases at J, with 7 bases between the two ends. From germline, CDR1 is MDHEN and CDR2 SYDVKM. Written as DNA, the CDR3 is TGTGCCAGCAGTTCTCGCGGTGAAAAACTGTTTTTT. It is translated as CASSSRGEKLFF. Full variable domain (remainder filled in from reference TRBV28 and TRBJ1-4): DVKVTQSSRYLVKRTGEKVFLECVQDMDHENMFWYRQDPGLGLRLIYFSYDVKMKEKGDIPEGYSVSREKKERFSLILESASTNQTSMYLCASSSRGEKLFFGSGTQLSVL.

This clone came up once. This sequence joins TRBV28 and TRBJ2-1; unclear D gene. Trimming left V 1 base short and J 6 bases short, with 4 bases between. The CDR3 contains 12 residues. The germline CDR1 and CDR2 sequences are MDHEN and SYDVKM. The CDR3 loop reads CASSLSLNEQFF. The CDR3 region has the DNA TGTGCCAGCAGTTTATCCCTCAATGAGCAGTTCTTC.

CDR3 nucleotides: TGCGCCAGCAGCCAAGATAGTTCAGGAACTAATTCACCCCTCCACTTT. It specifies CASSQDSSGTNSPLHF. J is TRBJ1-6 and V is TRBV4-3; D ambiguous. The CDR3 runs 16 residues. Per the germline V gene, CDR1 is LGHNA and CDR2 is YSLEER. Trimming took off 0 bases at V and 6 bases at J, with 12 bases between the two ends.

V is TRBV4-1 and J is TRBJ2-1, with TRBD1 matching 8 bases. CDR3 length equals 15 residues. Looked up from germline, CDR1 is MGHRA and CDR2 is YSYEKL. After removal of 0 bases from V and 7 bases from J, the junction contained 5 bases not matched to a gene. The CDR3 coding sequence is TGCGCCAGCAGCCAAGACCAGGACAGGGAAAATGAGCAGTTCTTC. Its translation is CASSQDQDRENEQFF.